A selection of T cell receptor beta chains follows, all from one sample in a study of CD8+ T cells in alopecia areata. Clones were read by immunoSEQ multiplex PCR, and TCRdb kept only the in-frame ones, dropping some. The repertoire holds about 110,000 clones, with approximately 60% as singletons. The sample taken for sequencing was CD8+ T cells sorted from blood. The receptors here all came from a human donor in good health. The CDR3 runs from the conserved cysteine through the conserved F or W. Each record gives: J gene, CDR3 length, clone size, V gene, D gene, CDR3 protein, CDR3 DNA. The D gene is left open where the match is weak. A row's size may be missing; if present it is once, few, many or a size class.

>TRBJ2-3|16|-|TRBV4-1|TRBD1
CASSQVQGASTDTQYF
TGCGCCAGCAGCCAGGTACAGGGGGCAAGCACAGATACGCAGTATTTT
>TRBJ2-3|15|few|TRBV15|-
CATSKVGVSTDTQYF
TGTGCCACCAGCAAGGTCGGGGTCAGCACAGATACGCAGTATTTT
>TRBJ2-7|13|-|TRBV27|-
CASSPGFLYEQYF
TGTGCCAGCAGTCCCGGGTTCTTATACGAGCAGTACTTC
>TRBJ2-7|14|few|TRBV9|-
CASSVDVIGYEQYF
TGTGCCAGCAGCGTAGATGTCATTGGCTACGAGCAGTACTTC
>TRBJ2-4|15|few|TRBV15|-
CATSIRAGRTDIQYF
TGTGCCACCAGCATCAGGGCAGGGAGGACGGACATTCAGTACTTC
>TRBJ1-6|17|-|TRBV7-2|-
CASSLASGAGRNSPLHF
TGTGCCAGCAGCTTAGCGTCTGGAGCGGGGAGGAATTCACCCCTCCACTTT
>TRBJ1-5|14|-|TRBV6-5|TRBD1
CASSSTGANQPQHF
TGTGCCAGCAGTTCGACAGGGGCCAATCAGCCCCAGCATTTT
>TRBJ2-5|15|-|TRBV7-9|-
CASSPPGGSEETQYF
TGTGCCAGCAGCCCACCTGGGGGGTCGGAGGAGACCCAGTACTTC
>TRBJ1-2|15|-|TRBV7-9|TRBD1
CASSLGTDPNYGYTF
TGTGCCAGCAGCCTGGGGACAGACCCTAACTATGGCTACACCTTC
>TRBJ1-1|12|-|TRBV7-9|-
CASSPPLEGAFF
TGTGCCAGCAGCCCTCCCCTAGAGGGAGCTTTCTTT
>TRBJ2-3|16|-|TRBV6-1|-
CASSDRDPFSPDTQYF
TGTGCCAGCAGTGACCGGGACCCGTTTTCCCCAGATACGCAGTATTTT
>TRBJ1-6|16|few|TRBV7-9|-
CASSLGVSWTDSPLHF
TGTGCCAGCAGCTTAGGGGTCAGCTGGACGGATTCACCCCTCCACTTT
>TRBJ1-6|13|-|TRBV7-6|TRBD1
CASSKGQDSPLHF
TGTGCCAGCAGTAAAGGACAGGACTCACCCCTCCACTTT
>TRBJ1-2|14|-|TRBV15|TRBD1
CATSRVDRDYGYTF
TGTGCCACCAGCAGAGTCGACAGGGACTATGGCTACACCTTC
>TRBJ1-1|13|-|TRBV19|-
CASSISFGQGAFF
TGTGCCAGTAGTATCTCGTTCGGCCAGGGGGCTTTCTTT
>TRBJ2-3|13|-|TRBV6-1|-
CASSLLYGNHQYF
TGTGCCAGCAGTTTGTTATACGGCAATCATCAGTATTTT
>TRBJ2-7|13|few|TRBV5-1|TRBD2
CASSLGTRNEQYF
TGCGCCAGCAGCTTGGGGACTAGAAACGAGCAGTACTTC
>TRBJ2-5|12|few|TRBV30|-
CAWSVTQETQYF
TGTGCCTGGAGTGTTACCCAAGAGACCCAGTACTTC
>TRBJ2-3|18|-|TRBV4-1|-
CASSQDVLAIPSTDTQYF
TGCGCCAGCAGCCAAGATGTACTCGCGATACCTAGCACAGATACGCAGTATTTT
>TRBJ2-3|15|-|TRBV9|-
CASSLWDAPVDTQYF
TGTGCCAGCAGCCTCTGGGACGCCCCCGTAGATACGCAGTATTTT
>TRBJ1-2|16|-|TRBV4-1|-
CASSQDKLVMGYGYTF
TGCGCCAGCAGCCAAGATAAGCTTGTCATGGGCTATGGCTACACCTTC